Below are 14 T cell receptor beta chains sequenced from a single sample in a study of beta chain features in type 1 diabetes. The authors reverse transcribed all of the isolated RNA, so sequencing captured expressed TCRB transcripts. Produced via immunoSEQ multiplex PCR; TCRdb's table is partial and in-frame only. Of over 150,000 clones listed, around 8% are singletons. The sample comprised central memory CD4+ T cells from blood. The receptor set was obtained from a man between 18 and 35 years old in good health.

On this clone: At the DNA level, this CDR3 is encoded by other sequences in the same sample as well. The chain couples TRBV7-2 to TRBJ2-3, with a weak D call TRBD2 (7 bases). The germline V gene encodes CDR1 SGHTA and CDR2 FQGNSA. V was shortened by 2 bases and J by 4 bases, with 10 bases between the two germline ends. The CDR3 totals 14 residues. The DNA for the CDR3 is TGTGCCAGCAGCTTAACCGGGGGGCCAGATACGCAGTATTTT. As protein: CASSLTGGPDTQYF. Full variable domain (missing parts from reference TRBV7-2 and TRBJ2-3): GAGVSQSPSNKVTEKGKDVELRCDPISGHTALYWYRQSLGQGLEFLIYFQGNSAPDKSGLPSDRFSAERTGGSVSTLTIQRTQQEDSAVYLCASSLTGGPDTQYFGPGTRLTVL.

Only a few counts were recorded for this clone. CDR3 sequence reads: CASSLAGGSRETQYF. The CDR3 bases are TGTGCCAGCAGCTTGGCCGGGGGGAGTCGGGAGACCCAGTACTTC. The chain recombines TRBV5-8 with TRBJ2-5, with TRBD2 identical over 7 bases. Germline V lookup: CDR1 SGHTS, CDR2 YDEGEE. Germline trimming cut 0 bases from V and 5 bases from J; bases unmatched to any gene: 7. The CDR3 consists of 15 residues.

This clone was detected a few times. The chain links TRBV29-1 to TRBJ2-3, with 12 positions matching TRBD2. This CDR3 is 14 amino acids long. Germline trimming cut 7 bases from V and 3 bases from J; bases unmatched to any gene: 5. Germline-derived CDR1 and CDR2 are SQVTM and ANQGSEA. CDR3 coding DNA: TGCAGCGCTAGCGGGAGGGCCGGGACAGATACGCAGTATTTT. It is translated as CSASGRAGTDTQYF.

This clone was seen a few times. V gene TRBV30 combines with J gene TRBJ1-2, with 12 positions matching TRBD1. V lost 5 bases, J lost 8 bases, and 6 bases stayed unmatched. Germline V gene lookup returns CDR1 GTSNPN and CDR2 SVGIG (reference sequence). The CDR3 is 13 amino acids. DNA for the CDR3: TGTGCCTGGGGGACAGGGGGCCATCGAGGCTACACCTTC. Protein sequence: CAWGTGGHRGYTF.

This clone was found a few times. This may be a read error: a much more frequent sequence differs by one nucleotide. J is TRBJ1-1 and V is TRBV11-3; D remains unclear. V gave up 1 base and J gave up 2 bases, with 5 bases separating them. CDR3 length: 13 amino acids. The V gene's germline CDR1 is SGHNT and CDR2 YENEEA. The CDR3 sequence is CASSLGANTEAFF. In DNA, the CDR3 is TGTGCCAGCAGCTTAGGGGCTAACACTGAAGCTTTCTTT. The whole variable domain, filled in from reference TRBV11-3 and TRBJ1-1, reads EAGVVQSPRYKIIEKKQPVAFWCNPISGHNTLYWYLQNLGQGPELLIRYENEEAVDDSQLPKDRFSAERLKGVDSTLKIQPAELGDSAVYLCASSLGANTEAFFGQGTRLTVV.

Only a few counts were recorded for this clone. The chain has TRBV27 and TRBJ2-1, with 8 bases lining up with TRBD1. Germline values: CDR1 MNHEY, CDR2 SMNVEV (reference sequence). This CDR3 is built from 16 residues. The V and J ends lost 6 bases and 8 bases, in that order; junction bases with no gene match: 15. The CDR3 coding sequence is TGTGCCAGCAGCGATACAGGGGGTCACTTCACCTATGAGCAGTTCTTC. This encodes CASSDTGGHFTYEQFF.

This clone was picked up a small number of times. This chain connects TRBV11-2 to TRBJ1-2, with 7 nucleotides matching TRBD1. Germline loops: CDR1 SGHAT, CDR2 FQNNGV. J was trimmed by 3 bases and V by 1 base; bases with no gene match: 2. This CDR3 has 14 amino acids. The CDR3 spells CASSLGDRDYGYTF. In DNA, the CDR3 is TGTGCCAGCAGCTTAGGGGACAGAGACTATGGCTACACCTTC. Full variable domain (outside the CDR3, taken from reference TRBV11-2 and TRBJ1-2): EAGVAQSPRYKIIEKRQSVAFWCNPISGHATLYWYQQILGQGPKLLIQFQNNGVVDDSQLPKDRFSAERLKGVDSTLKIQPAKLEDSAVYLCASSLGDRDYGYTFGSGTRLTVV.

This clone has just a few counts. This chain joins TRBV5-5 and TRBJ2-5; D remains ambiguous. Germline assignment: CDR1 SGHKS and CDR2 YYEKEE (reference sequence). Trimming removed 0 bases at V and 3 bases at J, with 3 bases between. The CDR3 has 12 residues. Here the CDR3 reads CASSLAEETQYF. DNA of the CDR3: TGTGCCAGCAGCTTGGCCGAAGAGACCCAGTACTTC.

This sequence joins TRBV19 and TRBJ2-2; 8 bases align to TRBD2. Germline V gene data show CDR1 as LNHDA and CDR2 as SQIVND (reference sequence). The CDR3 contains 17 residues. V lost 4 bases to trimming and J lost 2 bases; unmatched junction nucleotides: 9. CDR3 bases: TGTGCCAGTAGTACACAACATAGCGGGGCTAACACCGGGGAGCTGTTTTTT. Translation gives CASSTQHSGANTGELFF.

There are many counts of this clone. The chain carries TRBV28 and TRBJ1-4, with TRBD1 matching over 11 bases. The CDR3 length is 14 residues. Germline CDR1 is MDHEN and CDR2 is SYDVKM. The V gene end was trimmed by 4 bases and the J gene end by 8 bases; junction bases not matched to a gene: 3. The CDR3 loop is CASSWDRGSEKLFF. Here the CDR3 DNA reads TGTGCCAGCAGTTGGGACAGGGGGTCGGAAAAACTGTTTTTT.

This chain links TRBV2 with TRBJ2-7; D is unclear. CDR1 and CDR2 (germline): SNHLY, FYNNEI. Trimming left V 5 bases short and J 8 bases short, with 10 bases between. This CDR3 is built from 11 residues. The CDR3 DNA is TGTGCCAGCAGTCCATCTACCAAGCAGTACTTC. Its protein is CASSPSTKQYF.

The chain couples TRBV7-9 to TRBJ2-5, with D tentatively TRBD2 (6 bases). The length of the CDR3 is 14 residues. Germline V gene lookup returns CDR1 SEHNR and CDR2 FQNEAQ (reference sequence). Trimming removed 1 base at V and 4 bases at J, with 10 bases between. The CDR3 DNA follows: TGTGCCAGCAGCTTAGGGAGGGACCTAGAGACCCAGTACTTC. Residues: CASSLGRDLETQYF.

V and J are TRBV7-9 and TRBJ2-7; 7 nucleotides align to TRBD1. With 3 bases clipped from V and 2 bases from J, the junction kept 4 bases outside the gene matches. Germline V gene sequence: CDR1 SEHNR, CDR2 FQNEAQ (reference sequence). The CDR3 runs to 14 residues. Here the CDR3 DNA reads TGTGCCAGCAGCTTTACCGGGACAGCCTACGAGCAGTACTTC. This codes for CASSFTGTAYEQYF.

Ten or more counts support this clone. The gene calls are TRBV28 and TRBJ1-1; TRBD1 aligns across 7 bases. This CDR3 has 15 residues. The germline V gene has CDR1 MDHEN and CDR2 SYDVKM. The trim removed 5 bases at V and 1 base at J, leaving 7 bases unmatched. CDR3 protein: CASSPGQTWNTEAFF. In DNA form, the CDR3 reads TGTGCCAGCAGTCCGGGACAGACCTGGAACACTGAAGCTTTCTTT.